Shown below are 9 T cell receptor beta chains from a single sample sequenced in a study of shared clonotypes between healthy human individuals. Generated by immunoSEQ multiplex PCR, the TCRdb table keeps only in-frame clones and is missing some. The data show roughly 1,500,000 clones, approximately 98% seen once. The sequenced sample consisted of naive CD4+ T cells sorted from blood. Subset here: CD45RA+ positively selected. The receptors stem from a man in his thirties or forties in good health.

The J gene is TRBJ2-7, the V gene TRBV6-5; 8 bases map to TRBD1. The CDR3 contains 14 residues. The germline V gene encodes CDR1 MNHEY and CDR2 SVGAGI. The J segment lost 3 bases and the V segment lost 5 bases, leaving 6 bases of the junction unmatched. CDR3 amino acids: CASSALGQGYEQYF. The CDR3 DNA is TGTGCCAGCAGTGCCCTCGGACAGGGCTACGAGCAGTACTTC.

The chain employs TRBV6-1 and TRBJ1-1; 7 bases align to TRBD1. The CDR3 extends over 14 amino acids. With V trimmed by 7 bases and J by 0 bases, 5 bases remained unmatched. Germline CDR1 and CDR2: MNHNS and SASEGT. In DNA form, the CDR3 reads TGTGCCAGCACCCAGGGGGACATGAACACTGAAGCTTTCTTT. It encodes CASTQGDMNTEAFF.

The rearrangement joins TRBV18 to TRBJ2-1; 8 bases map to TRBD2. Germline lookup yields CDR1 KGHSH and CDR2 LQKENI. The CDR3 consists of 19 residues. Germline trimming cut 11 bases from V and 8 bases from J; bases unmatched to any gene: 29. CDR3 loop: CAAHGRTSGPENSRDEQFF. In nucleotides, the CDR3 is TGTGCCGCCCACGGGAGAACTAGCGGACCGGAAAACTCAAGAGATGAGCAGTTCTTC.

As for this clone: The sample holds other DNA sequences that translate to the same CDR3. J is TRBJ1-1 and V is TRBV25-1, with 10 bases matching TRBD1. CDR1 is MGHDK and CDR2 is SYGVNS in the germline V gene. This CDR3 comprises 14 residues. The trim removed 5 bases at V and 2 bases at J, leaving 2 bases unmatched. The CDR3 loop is CASSQTGGNTEAFF. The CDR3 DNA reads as TGTGCCAGCAGTCAGACAGGGGGCAACACTGAAGCTTTCTTT.

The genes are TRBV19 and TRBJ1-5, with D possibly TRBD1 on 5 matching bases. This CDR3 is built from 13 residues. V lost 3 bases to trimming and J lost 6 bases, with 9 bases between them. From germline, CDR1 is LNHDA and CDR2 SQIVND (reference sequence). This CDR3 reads CASSMEGIQPQHF. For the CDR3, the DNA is TGTGCCAGTAGTATGGAGGGGATTCAGCCCCAGCATTTT.

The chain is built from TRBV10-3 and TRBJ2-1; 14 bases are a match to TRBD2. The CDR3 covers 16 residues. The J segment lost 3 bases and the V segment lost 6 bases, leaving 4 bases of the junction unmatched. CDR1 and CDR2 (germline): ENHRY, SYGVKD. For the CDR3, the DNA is TGTGCCATCAGGGGACTAGCGGGAGCAGGCTACAATGAGCAGTTCTTC. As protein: CAIRGLAGAGYNEQFF.

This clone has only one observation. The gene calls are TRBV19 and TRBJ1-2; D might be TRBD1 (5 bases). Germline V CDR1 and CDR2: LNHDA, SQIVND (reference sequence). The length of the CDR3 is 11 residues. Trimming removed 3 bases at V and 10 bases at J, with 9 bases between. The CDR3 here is CASSIGDDYTF. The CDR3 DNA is TGTGCCAGTAGTATCGGGGACGACTACACCTTC. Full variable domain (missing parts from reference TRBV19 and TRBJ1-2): DGGITQSPKYLFRKEGQNVTLSCEQNLNHDAMYWYRQDPGQGLRLIYYSQIVNDFQKGDIAEGYSVSREKKESFPLTVTSAQKNPTAFYLCASSIGDDYTFGSGTRLTVV.

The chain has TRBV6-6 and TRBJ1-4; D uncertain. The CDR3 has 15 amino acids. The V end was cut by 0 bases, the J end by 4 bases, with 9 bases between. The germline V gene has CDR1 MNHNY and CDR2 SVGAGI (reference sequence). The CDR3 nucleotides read TGTGCCAGCAGTTACTCCCCTGAAATTAATGAAAAACTGTTTTTT. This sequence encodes CASSYSPEINEKLFF.

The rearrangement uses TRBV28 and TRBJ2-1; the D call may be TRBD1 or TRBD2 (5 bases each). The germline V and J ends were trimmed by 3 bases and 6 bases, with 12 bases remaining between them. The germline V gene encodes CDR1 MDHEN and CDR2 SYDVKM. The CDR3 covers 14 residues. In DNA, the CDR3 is TGTGCCAGCAGTTTCGTATTGAGGGGCAATGAGCAGTTCTTC. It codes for CASSFVLRGNEQFF.